This T cell receptor beta chain was captured in a study of CD8+ T cells in alopecia areata. Study overall: Skin from roughly 6-12-month-old C3H/HeJ graft donors with spontaneous alopecia went to approximately 7-11-week-old female C3H/HeJ mice. Study-level findings and limits: Resident alphabeta T-cell populations of normal skin are likewise subject to sequencing in scalp samples. Affected scalp, especially in alopecia totalis/universalis, had a higher clonality than normal scalp did.

Cells that came from pooled cutaneous lymph nodes were sorted using CD4, CD8alpha, NKG2D, NKG2ACE and other markers. This clone appeared many times. Antigen: not known. The germline and genes are mouse ones. The observed sequence ends 4 residues before the CDR3 terminus, with the missing tail filled in from the germline J gene. Following extraction, RNA underwent reverse transcription to cDNA, which served as the sequencing template. Produced via immunoSEQ multiplex PCR; TCRdb's table is partial and in-frame only. The sample is made up of 270,000 or so clones, none counted only once. CDR3 length equals 14 residues. Looked up from germline, CDR1 is NSHNY and CDR2 is SYGAGN.

This TCR was sampled from a C3H/HeJ mouse with alopecia areata. Mouse strain MHC haplotype: H2-k. The sequenced material came from CD4+ T cells sorted from a lymph node. The chain links TRBV13-1 to TRBJ2-5; D may be TRBD1 (5 bases). CDR3 DNA, as far as it was read: TGTGCCAGCAGTGATCAGGGAAGGAAAGAC. This gives the protein CASSDQGRKD. The whole CDR3 protein is CASSDQGRKDTQYF.